The present entry profiles one TCR beta chain with its context. The sample is drawn from a study of T-cell reconstitution after alpha-beta-depleted transplantation in children. J lost 4 bases, V lost 8 bases, and 7 bases had no gene match. Germline-derived CDR1 and CDR2 are SQVTM and ANQGSEA. This CDR3 region has 12 residues. The TCRbeta library incorporated unique molecular identifiers. TCRdb redid the calling of the PCR reads with MiXCR, one entry per CDR3 protein. The table has hundreds of thousands of distinct CDR3 sequences, approximately 13% seen once. This rearrangement joins TRBV29-1 to TRBJ2-5, with 7 bases fitting TRBD1. The sequenced sample was PBMCs, mostly from graft donor cells, obtained 360 days after TCRalphabeta/CD19-depleted stem cell transplant. This TCR came from a male patient under 18 who had a stem cell transplant for acute myeloid leukemia, so the T cells may come from the graft donor. This CDR3 is CSTTRTGETQYF. The CDR3 DNA sequence: TGCAGCACCACTCGGACAGGAGAGACCCAGTACTTC.